The entry below describes one T cell receptor beta chain. These data come from a study of siplizumab effects on memory and regulatory T cells. Using immunoSEQ multiplex PCR, the repertoire was profiled, and TCRdb retains in-frame clones only, with some absent. The data contain roughly 100,000 clones, 80% to 95% of them seen just once; the ten biggest clones take up roughly 1.1%. The germline V gene has CDR1 MNHEY and CDR2 SVGAGI. With 2 bases removed from V and 5 bases from J, the gap between germline ends came to 15 bases. The CDR3 runs 16 residues. Sequenced material: CD4+ T cells sorted from blood. This TCR was sampled from a human donor in good health. V and J are TRBV6-5 and TRBJ2-2; D is possibly TRBD2 (5 bases). CDR3 sequence: CASSYNGGLVTGELFF. DNA of the CDR3: TGTGCCAGCAGTTACAACGGCGGACTTGTTACCGGGGAGCTGTTTTTT.